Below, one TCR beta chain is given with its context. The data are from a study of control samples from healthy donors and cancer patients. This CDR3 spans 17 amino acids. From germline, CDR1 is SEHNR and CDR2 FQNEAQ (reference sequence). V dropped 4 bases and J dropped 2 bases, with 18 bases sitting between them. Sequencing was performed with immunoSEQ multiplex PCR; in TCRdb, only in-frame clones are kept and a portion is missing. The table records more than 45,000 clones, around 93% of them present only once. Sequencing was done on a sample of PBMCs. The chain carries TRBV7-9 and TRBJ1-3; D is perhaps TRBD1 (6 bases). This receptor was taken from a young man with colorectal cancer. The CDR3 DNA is TGTGCCAGCAGCTCAGGTACAGGGAATTTGGCTGGAAACACCATATATTTT. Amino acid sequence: CASSSGTGNLAGNTIYF.